This TCR beta chain was profiled in a study of Tregs in tolerant kidney transplant recipients. The study's findings and limits: Biological reproducibility was not directly addressed in this study.

Germline V lookup: CDR1 SGHRS, CDR2 YFSETQ. V dropped 0 bases and J dropped 1 base, with 10 bases sitting between them. This CDR3 has 16 amino acids. TCRdb's table, derived via immunoSEQ multiplex PCR, lists solely in-frame clones and lacks some. The sample holds 35,000 to 55,000 clones; less than 95% are singletons and the top ten take around 0.7%. About this clone itself: Antigen unknown.

The sample consisted of Tregs from blood. This TCR was recovered from a human donor in good health. The rearrangement links TRBV5-1 to TRBJ2-2, with a weak D call TRBD2 (5 bases). This chain's CDR3 is CASSLEASLNTGELFF. DNA of the CDR3: TGCGCCAGCAGCTTGGAGGCTAGCTTGAACACCGGGGAGCTGTTTTTT.